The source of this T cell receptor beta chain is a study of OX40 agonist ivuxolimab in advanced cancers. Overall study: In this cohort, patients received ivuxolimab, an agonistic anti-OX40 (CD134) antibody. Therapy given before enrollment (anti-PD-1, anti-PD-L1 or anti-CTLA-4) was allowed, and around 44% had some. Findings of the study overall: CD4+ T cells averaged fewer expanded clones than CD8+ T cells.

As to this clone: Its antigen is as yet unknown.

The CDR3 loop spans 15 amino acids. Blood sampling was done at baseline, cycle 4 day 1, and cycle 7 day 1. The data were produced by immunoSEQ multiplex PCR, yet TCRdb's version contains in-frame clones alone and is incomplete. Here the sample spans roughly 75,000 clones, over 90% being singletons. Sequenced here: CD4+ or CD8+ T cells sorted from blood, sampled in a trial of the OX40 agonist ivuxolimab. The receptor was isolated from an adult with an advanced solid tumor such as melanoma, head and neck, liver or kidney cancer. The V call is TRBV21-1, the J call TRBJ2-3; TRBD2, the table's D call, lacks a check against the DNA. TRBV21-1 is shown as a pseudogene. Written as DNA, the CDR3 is TGTGCCAGCAGCAATCCGGGACTAGCAACAGATACGCAGTATTTT. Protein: CASSNPGLATDTQYF.